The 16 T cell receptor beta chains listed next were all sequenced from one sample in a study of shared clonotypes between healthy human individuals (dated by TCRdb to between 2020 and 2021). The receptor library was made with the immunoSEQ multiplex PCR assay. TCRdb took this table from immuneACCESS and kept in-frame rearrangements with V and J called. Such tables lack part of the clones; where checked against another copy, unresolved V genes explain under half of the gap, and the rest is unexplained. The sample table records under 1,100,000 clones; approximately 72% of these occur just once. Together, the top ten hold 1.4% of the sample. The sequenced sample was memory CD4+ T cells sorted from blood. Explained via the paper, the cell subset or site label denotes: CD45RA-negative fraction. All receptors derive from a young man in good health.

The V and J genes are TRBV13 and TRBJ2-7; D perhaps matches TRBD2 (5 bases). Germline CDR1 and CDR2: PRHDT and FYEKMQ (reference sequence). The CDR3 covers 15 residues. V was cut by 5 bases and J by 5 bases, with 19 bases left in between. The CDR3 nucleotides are TGTGCCAGCAGCAGTGCGGCGGAGGCAACCCACGAGCAGTACTTC. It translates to CASSSAAEATHEQYF.

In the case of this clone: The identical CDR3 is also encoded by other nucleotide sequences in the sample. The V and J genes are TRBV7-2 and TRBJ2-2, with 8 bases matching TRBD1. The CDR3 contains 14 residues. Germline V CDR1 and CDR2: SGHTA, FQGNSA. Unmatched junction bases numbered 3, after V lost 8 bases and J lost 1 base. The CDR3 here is CASRGQGNTGELFF. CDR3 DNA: TGTGCCAGCCGAGGACAGGGGAACACCGGGGAGCTGTTTTTT. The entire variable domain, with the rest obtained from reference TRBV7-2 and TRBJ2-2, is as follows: GAGVSQSPSNKVTEKGKDVELRCDPISGHTALYWYRQSLGQGLEFLIYFQGNSAPDKSGLPSDRFSAERTGGSVSTLTIQRTQQEDSAVYLCASRGQGNTGELFFGEGSRLTVL.

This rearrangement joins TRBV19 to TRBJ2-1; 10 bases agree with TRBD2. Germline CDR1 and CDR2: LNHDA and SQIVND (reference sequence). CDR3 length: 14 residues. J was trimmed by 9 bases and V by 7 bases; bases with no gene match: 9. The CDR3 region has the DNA TGTGCCAGTAAGGCTAGCGGGAGATTCGGTGAGCAGTTCTTC. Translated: CASKASGRFGEQFF.

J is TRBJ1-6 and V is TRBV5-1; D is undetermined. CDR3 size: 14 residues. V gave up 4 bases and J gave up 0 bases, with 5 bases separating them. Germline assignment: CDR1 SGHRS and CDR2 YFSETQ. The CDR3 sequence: CASSLGSYNSPLHF. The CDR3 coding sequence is TGCGCCAGCAGCCTAGGCTCCTATAATTCACCCCTCCACTTT.

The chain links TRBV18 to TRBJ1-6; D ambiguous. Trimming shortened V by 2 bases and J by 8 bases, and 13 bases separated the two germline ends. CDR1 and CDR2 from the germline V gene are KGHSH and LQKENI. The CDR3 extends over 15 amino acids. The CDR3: CASSPSRAPDSPLHF. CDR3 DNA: TGTGCCAGCTCACCATCAAGGGCCCCAGATTCACCCCTCCACTTT.

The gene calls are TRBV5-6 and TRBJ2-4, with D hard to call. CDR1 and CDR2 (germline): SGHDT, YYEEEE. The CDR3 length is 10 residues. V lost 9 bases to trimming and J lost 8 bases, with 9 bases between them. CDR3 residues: CANPVDIQYF. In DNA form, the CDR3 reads TGTGCCAACCCTGTGGACATTCAGTACTTC.

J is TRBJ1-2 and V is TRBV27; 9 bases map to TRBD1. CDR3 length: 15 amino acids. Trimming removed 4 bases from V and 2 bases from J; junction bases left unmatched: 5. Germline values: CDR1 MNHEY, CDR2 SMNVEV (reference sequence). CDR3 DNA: TGTGCCAGCAGTTCCGGACAGGGGAGGAACTATGGCTACACCTTC. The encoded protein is CASSSGQGRNYGYTF.

The CDR3: CASKRTSEFPHEQYF. CDR3 bases: TGTGCCAGCAAAAGGACTAGCGAGTTTCCCCACGAGCAGTACTTC. The chain combines TRBV7-8 with TRBJ2-5, with TRBD2 identical over 9 bases. The DNA matches TRBJ2-7 better at its end, which makes the J call doubtful. Germline CDR1 is SGHVS and CDR2 is FQNEAQ. CDR3 length equals 15 residues.

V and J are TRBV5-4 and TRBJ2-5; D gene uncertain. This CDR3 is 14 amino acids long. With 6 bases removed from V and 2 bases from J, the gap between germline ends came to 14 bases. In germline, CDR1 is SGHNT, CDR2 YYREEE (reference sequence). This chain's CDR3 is CASTQGVQQETQYF. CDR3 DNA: TGTGCCAGCACCCAAGGTGTGCAGCAAGAGACCCAGTACTTC.

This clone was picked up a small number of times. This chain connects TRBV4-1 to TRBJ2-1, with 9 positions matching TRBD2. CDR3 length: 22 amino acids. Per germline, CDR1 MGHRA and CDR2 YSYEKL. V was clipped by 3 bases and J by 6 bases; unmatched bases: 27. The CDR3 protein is CASSHVESWALSGSGSLNEQFF. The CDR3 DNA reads TGCGCCAGCAGCCACGTAGAATCGTGGGCCCTCTCAGGTAGCGGGAGTCTCAATGAGCAGTTCTTC.

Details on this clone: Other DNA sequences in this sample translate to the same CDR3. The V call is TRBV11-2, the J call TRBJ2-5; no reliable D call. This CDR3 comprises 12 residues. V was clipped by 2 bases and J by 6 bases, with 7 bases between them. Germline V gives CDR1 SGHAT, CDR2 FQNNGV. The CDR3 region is CASSLNRKTQYF. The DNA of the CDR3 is TGTGCCAGCAGCTTAAATAGGAAGACCCAGTACTTC.

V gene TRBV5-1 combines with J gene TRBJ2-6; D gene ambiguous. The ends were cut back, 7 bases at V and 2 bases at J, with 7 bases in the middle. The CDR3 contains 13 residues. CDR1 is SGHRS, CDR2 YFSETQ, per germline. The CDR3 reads CASQVAGANVLTF. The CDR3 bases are TGCGCCAGCCAGGTGGCTGGGGCCAACGTCCTGACTTTC.

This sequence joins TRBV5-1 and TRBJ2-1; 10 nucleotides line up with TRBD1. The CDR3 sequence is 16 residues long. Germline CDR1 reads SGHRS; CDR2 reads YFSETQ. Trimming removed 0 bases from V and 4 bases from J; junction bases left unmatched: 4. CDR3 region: CASSLAGQGEYNEQFF. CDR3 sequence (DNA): TGCGCCAGCAGCTTGGCTGGACAGGGGGAATACAATGAGCAGTTCTTC.

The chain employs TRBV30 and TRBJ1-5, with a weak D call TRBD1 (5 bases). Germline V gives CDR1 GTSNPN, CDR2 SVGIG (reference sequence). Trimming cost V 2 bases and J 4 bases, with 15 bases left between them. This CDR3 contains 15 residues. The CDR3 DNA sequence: TGTGCCTGGAGTAAATGGGGACTGGAGAATCAGCCCCAGCATTTT. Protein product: CAWSKWGLENQPQHF.

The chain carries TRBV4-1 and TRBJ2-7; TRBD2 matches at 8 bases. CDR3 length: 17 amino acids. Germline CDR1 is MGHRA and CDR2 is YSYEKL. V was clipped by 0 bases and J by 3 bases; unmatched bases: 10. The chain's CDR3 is CASSQEFGGARFYEQYF. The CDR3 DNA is TGCGCCAGCAGCCAAGAGTTCGGGGGGGCGCGTTTCTACGAGCAGTACTTC.

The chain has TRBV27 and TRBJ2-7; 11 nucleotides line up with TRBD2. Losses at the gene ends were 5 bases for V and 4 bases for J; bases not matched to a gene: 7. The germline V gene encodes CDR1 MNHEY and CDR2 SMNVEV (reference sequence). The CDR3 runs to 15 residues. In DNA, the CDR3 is TGTGCCAGCAGTCTAGCGGGGGGTACCGTTTACGAGCAGTACTTC. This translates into CASSLAGGTVYEQYF.